The rows below give T cell receptor beta chains drawn from one sample of a study of blood T cell repertoires in COVID-19. Generated by immunoSEQ multiplex PCR, the TCRdb table keeps only in-frame clones and is missing some. The sample lists 15,000 to 20,000 clones, around 80% occurring once. The specimen sequenced was peripheral blood. The receptors derive from a human donor in a cohort sampled during active COVID-19. Both conserved end residues are part of each CDR3. Clone size is stated in some rows and not others, as once, few, many or a class when expanded.

>TRBV11-2|15|once|TRBJ2-7
CASSSPTRSSYEQYF
>TRBV6-5|15|NA|TRBJ2-1
CASSKPGQGRDEQFF
>TRBV19|15|few|TRBJ1-5
CASTTTGGENQPQHF
>TRBV7-2|14|NA|TRBJ2-7
CASSPNRVSYEQYF
>TRBV30|15|NA|TRBJ1-4
CAWSVGQGGDEKLFF
>TRBV29-1|13|NA|TRBJ2-7
CSGADSLTYEQYF
>TRBV5-1|18|NA|TRBJ2-2
CASSSGRGRGSNTGELFF
>TRBV18|14|once|TRBJ1-1
CASSPRQGSFEAFF
>TRBV7-9|17|NA|TRBJ1-4
CASSPGQGRATNEKLFF
>TRBV6-2/TRBV6-3|14|few|TRBJ1-5
CASSYQGNNQPQHF
>TRBV7-9|16|once|TRBJ1-2
CASSLGAIPGQGANTF
>TRBV6-5|14|NA|TRBJ1-1
CASSYLQGSAEAFF
>TRBV7-8|15|NA|TRBJ2-3
CASSYDRGHSDTQYF
>TRBV7-2|17|NA|TRBJ2-1
CASSHGLAGGSYNEQFF
>TRBV6-6|12|few|TRBJ1-1
CASTGWGTEAFF
>TRBV6-1|13|NA|TRBJ2-7
CASSEAVGGEQYF
>TRBV29-1|14|NA|TRBJ2-2
CSATGQGSTGELFF
>TRBV11-1|14|NA|TRBJ2-1
CASTKGTSVNEQFF
>TRBV29-1|11|few|TRBJ1-1
CSLRTGNEAFF
>TRBV5-6|15|once|TRBJ1-3
CASSLAAVSGNTIYF
>TRBV28|14|NA|TRBJ2-3
CASSFRQGTDTQYF
>TRBV2|15|NA|TRBJ2-3
CASSDLGGNTDTQYF
>TRBV5-5|15|NA|TRBJ2-1
CASSDRDTSYNEQFF
>TRBV5-4|13|NA|TRBJ1-2
CASNFGREDGYTF
>TRBV4-3|14|NA|TRBJ1-1
CASSPGQTNTEAFF
>TRBV19|14|NA|TRBJ1-1
CASTLQGMNTEAFF
>TRBV19|16|NA|TRBJ2-2
CASTPPGLAYTGELFF
>TRBV3-1/TRBV3-2|16|NA|TRBJ2-5
CANPGGLAGKEETQYF
>TRBV5-1|18|NA|TRBJ1-4
CASSLRTGTYATNEKLFF
>TRBV10-2|13|NA|TRBJ2-3
CASSEASGSLQYF